This is a list of T cell receptor beta chains from one sample in a study of T-cell reconstitution after alpha-beta-depleted transplantation in children. TCRdb reprocessed the PCR reads via MiXCR and lists one record per CDR3 protein. Here the sample spans 70,000 to 95,000 distinct CDR3 sequences, 12% being singletons. The sample was PBMCs from the stem cell graft donor, taken from the stem cell graft. The receptors come from a human donor who donated a stem cell graft to a child with inherited bone marrow failure. Each CDR3 is given with its conserved first and last residue. D genes are given only for firm matches. The size entry is marked missing in some rows and otherwise reads once, few, many or a size class.

v_gene	d_gene	j_gene	abundance	CDR3nt	CDR3aa
TRBV7-2	NA	TRBJ2-7	many	TGTGCCAGCAAACCAGGGCCCTTAGGCACCTACGAGCAGTACTTC	CASKPGPLGTYEQYF
TRBV3-1	NA	TRBJ1-4	few	TGTGCCAGCAGCCAACCGGGACCGCGTAATGAAAAACTGTTTTTT	CASSQPGPRNEKLFF
TRBV19	NA	TRBJ1-5	once	TGTGCCAGTAGTCCCAAAGGCTCAACGGAGGGTCAGCCCCAGCATTTT	CASSPKGSTEGQPQHF
TRBV24-1	TRBD1	TRBJ2-1	many	TGTGCCACCAGTGACCCGAGACAGGGAAAAGAAGAGCAGTTCTTC	CATSDPRQGKEEQFF
TRBV18	NA	TRBJ1-6	many	TGTGCCAGCTCTCCGACTGAAAATTCACCCCTCCACTTT	CASSPTENSPLHF
TRBV27	TRBD1	TRBJ1-2	many	TGTGCCAGCAGTTTAGGGGACAGGGAGTATGGCTACACCTTC	CASSLGDREYGYTF
TRBV5-1	NA	TRBJ2-1	many	TGCGCCAGCAGCGCCCGGACAGAAATAGATGAGCAGTTCTTC	CASSARTEIDEQFF
TRBV6-5	TRBD1	TRBJ1-1	many	TGTGCCAGCAGTTTAAACAGGGGAACTGAAGCTTTCTTT	CASSLNRGTEAFF
TRBV27	NA	TRBJ2-2	many	TGTGCCAGCAGTTATTCGGGTGGGGAGCTGTTTTTT	CASSYSGGELFF
TRBV6-2/TRBV6-3	NA	TRBJ1-5	many	TGTGCCAGCAGTCTCCCAGGGCTCAATCAGCCCCAGCATTTT	CASSLPGLNQPQHF
TRBV24-1	NA	TRBJ2-2	many	TGTGCCACCAGTGATTTCCCGTGGGAGGACACCGGGGAGCTGTTTTTT	CATSDFPWEDTGELFF
TRBV5-4	TRBD2	TRBJ2-1	NA	TGTGCCAGCAGCTTGGAGCTGGCGGGGGGATACAATGAGCAGTTCTTC	CASSLELAGGYNEQFF
TRBV14	NA	TRBJ1-4	many	TGTGCCAGCAGCGTAACGGCAGGGCGGGATGAAAAACTGTTTTTT	CASSVTAGRDEKLFF
TRBV10-3	TRBD1	TRBJ1-1	many	TGTGCCATCAGTGAGACAGGGGGCACTGAAGCTTTCTTT	CAISETGGTEAFF
TRBV19	TRBD1	TRBJ1-4	many	TGTGCCAGTTCGGGACAGGGGAATGAAAAACTGTTTTTT	CASSGQGNEKLFF
TRBV6-2/TRBV6-3	TRBD1	TRBJ2-7	few	TGTGCCAGTAGGACAGGGGCATACGAGCAGTACTTC	CASRTGAYEQYF
TRBV20-1	NA	TRBJ1-2	many	TGCAGTGCTAGGCGAGAAAACTATGGCTACACCTTC	CSARRENYGYTF
TRBV5-6	NA	TRBJ2-4	many	TGTGCCAGCAGCACCAGGGCCGGTGGAAACATTCAGTACTTC	CASSTRAGGNIQYF
TRBV24-1	NA	TRBJ2-6	many	TGTGCCACCAGTGATAAGGGCAGCACCTCTGGGGCCAACGTCCTGACTTTC	CATSDKGSTSGANVLTF
TRBV5-1	NA	TRBJ2-7	many	TGCGCCAGCAGCTTGGGACAGGCTGGAGAGCAGTACTTC	CASSLGQAGEQYF
TRBV7-3	NA	TRBJ2-1	many	TGTGCCAGCAGCTTATTCTTGTACAATGAGCAGTTCTTC	CASSLFLYNEQFF
TRBV3-1	TRBD1	TRBJ1-1	many	TGTGCCAGCAGCCTACACAGGGGAGTGAACACTGAAGCTTTCTTT	CASSLHRGVNTEAFF
TRBV20-1	NA	TRBJ2-1	many	TGCAGTGCTAGACGGAACAGCGGGTCCGACAATGAGCAGTTCTTC	CSARRNSGSDNEQFF
TRBV7-2	TRBD1	TRBJ2-1	many	TGTGCCAGCAGTAACCCGGGACAGGCCAACAATGAGCAGTTCTTC	CASSNPGQANNEQFF
TRBV20-1	NA	TRBJ2-2	many	TGCAGTGCTAGAGATAGGGTGGCCGGGGAGCTGTTTTTT	CSARDRVAGELFF
TRBV27	NA	TRBJ2-7	many	TGTGCCAGCAGTTTTGGCGTCGGTGGCGAGCAGTACTTC	CASSFGVGGEQYF
TRBV20-1	TRBD2	TRBJ2-3	many	TGCAGTGCCCGGACTAGCGGGAAAGATACGCAGTATTTT	CSARTSGKDTQYF
TRBV7-3	NA	TRBJ2-4	many	TGTGCCAGCAGCTTAACGACAGAAAACATTCAGTACTTC	CASSLTTENIQYF
TRBV19	NA	TRBJ1-5	few	TGTGCCAGTACCCCCCGTCGAGAGGATAGCAATCAGCCCCAGCATTTT	CASTPRREDSNQPQHF
TRBV7-9	NA	TRBJ1-4	many	TGTGCCGCCCCGGACGGTGAAAAACTGTTTTTT	CAAPDGEKLFF
TRBV5-1	TRBD1	TRBJ2-5	many	TGCGCCAGCAGGGGGGACAGGGAAACAGAGACCCAGTACTTC	CASRGDRETETQYF
TRBV20-1	TRBD1	TRBJ1-2	many	TGCAGTGCTATCAGGGGGCAAGGCTACACCTTC	CSAIRGQGYTF